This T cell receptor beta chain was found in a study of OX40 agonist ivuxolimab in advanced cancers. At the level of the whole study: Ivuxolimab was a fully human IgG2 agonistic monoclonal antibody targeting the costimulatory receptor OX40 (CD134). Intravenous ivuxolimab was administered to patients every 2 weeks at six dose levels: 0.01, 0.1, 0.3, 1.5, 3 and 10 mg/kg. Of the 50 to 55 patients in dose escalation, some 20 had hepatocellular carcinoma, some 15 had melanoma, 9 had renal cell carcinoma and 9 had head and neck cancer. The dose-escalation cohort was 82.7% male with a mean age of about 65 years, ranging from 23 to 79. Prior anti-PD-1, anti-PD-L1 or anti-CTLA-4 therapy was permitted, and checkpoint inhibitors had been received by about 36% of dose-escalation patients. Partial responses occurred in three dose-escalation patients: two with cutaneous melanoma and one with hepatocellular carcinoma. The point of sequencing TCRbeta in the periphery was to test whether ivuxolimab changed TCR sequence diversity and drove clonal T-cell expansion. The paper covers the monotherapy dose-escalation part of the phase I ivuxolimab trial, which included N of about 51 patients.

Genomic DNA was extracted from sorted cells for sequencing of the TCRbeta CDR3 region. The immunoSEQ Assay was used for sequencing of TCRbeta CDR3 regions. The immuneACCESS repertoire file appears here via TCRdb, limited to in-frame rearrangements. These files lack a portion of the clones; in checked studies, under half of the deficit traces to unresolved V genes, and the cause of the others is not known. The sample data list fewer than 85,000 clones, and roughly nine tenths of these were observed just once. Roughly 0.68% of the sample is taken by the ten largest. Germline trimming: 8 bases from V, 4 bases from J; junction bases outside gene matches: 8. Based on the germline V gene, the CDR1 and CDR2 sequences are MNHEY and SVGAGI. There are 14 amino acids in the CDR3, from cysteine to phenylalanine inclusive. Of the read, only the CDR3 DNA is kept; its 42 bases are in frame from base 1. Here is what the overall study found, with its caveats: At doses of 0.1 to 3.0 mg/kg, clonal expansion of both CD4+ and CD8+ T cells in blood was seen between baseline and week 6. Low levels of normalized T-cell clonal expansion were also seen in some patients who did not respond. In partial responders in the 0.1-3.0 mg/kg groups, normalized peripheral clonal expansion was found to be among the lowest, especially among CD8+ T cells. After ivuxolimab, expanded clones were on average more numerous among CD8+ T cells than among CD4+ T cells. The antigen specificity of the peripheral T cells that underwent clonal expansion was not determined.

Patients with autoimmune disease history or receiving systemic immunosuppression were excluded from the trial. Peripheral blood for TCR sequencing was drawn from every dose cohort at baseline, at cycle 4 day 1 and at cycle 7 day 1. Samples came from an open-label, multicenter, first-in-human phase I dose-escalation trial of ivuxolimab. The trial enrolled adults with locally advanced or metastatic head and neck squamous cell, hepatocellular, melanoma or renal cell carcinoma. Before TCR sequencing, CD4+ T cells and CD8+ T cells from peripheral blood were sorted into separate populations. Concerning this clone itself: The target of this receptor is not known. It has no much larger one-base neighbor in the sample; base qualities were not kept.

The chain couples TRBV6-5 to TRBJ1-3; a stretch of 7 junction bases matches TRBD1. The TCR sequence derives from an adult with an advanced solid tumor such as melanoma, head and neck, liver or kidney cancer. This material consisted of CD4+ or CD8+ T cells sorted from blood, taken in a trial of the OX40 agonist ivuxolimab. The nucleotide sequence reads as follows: TGTGCCAGCTCGACCGGGGGACAGGGAAACACCATATATTTT. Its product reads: CASSTGGQGNTIYF.